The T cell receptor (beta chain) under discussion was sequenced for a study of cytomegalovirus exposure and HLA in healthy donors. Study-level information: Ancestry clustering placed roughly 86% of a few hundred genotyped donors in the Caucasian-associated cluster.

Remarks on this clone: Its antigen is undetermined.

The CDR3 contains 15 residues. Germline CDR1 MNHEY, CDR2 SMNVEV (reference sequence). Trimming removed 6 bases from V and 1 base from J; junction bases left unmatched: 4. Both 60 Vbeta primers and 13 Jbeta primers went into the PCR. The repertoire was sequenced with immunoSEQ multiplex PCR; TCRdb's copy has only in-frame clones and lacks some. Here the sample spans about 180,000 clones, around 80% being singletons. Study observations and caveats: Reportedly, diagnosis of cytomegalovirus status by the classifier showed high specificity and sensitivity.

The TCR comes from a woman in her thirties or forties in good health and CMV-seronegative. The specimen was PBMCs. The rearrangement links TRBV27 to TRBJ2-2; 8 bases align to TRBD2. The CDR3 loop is CASSPGLVNTGELFF. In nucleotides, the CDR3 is TGTGCCAGCAGCCCGGGACTAGTGAACACCGGGGAGCTGTTTTTT.